A single T cell receptor beta chain is shown here with its context. The record originates from a study of blood T cell repertoires in COVID-19. Generated by immunoSEQ multiplex PCR, the TCRdb table keeps only in-frame clones and is missing some. The repertoire holds fewer than 450,000 clones, 87% seen once, with under 6.5% in the top ten. Enrolment of Seattle patients took place during active infection, and they were followed longitudinally. V lost 6 bases to trimming and J lost 4 bases, with 9 bases between them. The CDR3 runs 13 residues. CDR1 SNHLY and CDR2 FYNNEI come from the germline V gene. What was sequenced was peripheral blood. V gene TRBV2 combines with J gene TRBJ2-2, with D tentatively TRBD2 (5 bases). This sequence was found in a woman aged 45 to 65 with COVID-19, enrolled during active disease. CDR3 amino acids: CASRRAVTGELFF. In DNA form, the CDR3 reads TGTGCCAGCAGGCGGGCGGTCACCGGGGAGCTGTTTTTT.